Listed here are 14 T cell receptor beta chains from one sample, sequenced in a study of patients and donors after allogeneic stem cell transplantation. One entry per CDR3 protein results from TCRdb running MiXCR on the RT-PCR reads. The sample yields approximately 61,000 distinct CDR3 sequences, about 14% seen once. The specimen sequenced was blood, either unsorted or a sorted T cell fraction (not recorded which). The receptors originated from a human donor who was either an allogeneic HSCT recipient or a stem cell or donor lymphocyte infusion donor (not recorded which). It is not recorded whose cells these are; they may come from a transplant donor.

The chain combines TRBV12-3 or TRBV12-4 with TRBJ2-1; tentative D call: TRBD1 (7 bases). V was trimmed by 3 bases and J by 8 bases, leaving 8 bases between them. The length of the CDR3 is 12 residues. The CDR3 spells CASSFRGDEQFF. CDR3 DNA: TGTGCCAGCAGTTTCAGGGGGGATGAGCAGTTCTTC.

This clonotype turned up a few times. The rearrangement uses TRBV15 and TRBJ1-5; 7 bases align to TRBD1. Looked up from germline, CDR1 is LNHNV and CDR2 is YYDKDF (reference sequence). Germline trimming cut 1 base from V and 5 bases from J; bases unmatched to any gene: 5. The CDR3 spans 15 residues. The CDR3 is CATSRGGGGDQPQHF. The DNA for the CDR3 is TGTGCCACCAGCAGAGGAGGGGGCGGGGATCAGCCCCAGCATTTT. The variable domain in full, with the rest retrieved from reference TRBV15 and TRBJ1-5, is DAMVIQNPRYQVTQFGKPVTLSCSQTLNHNVMYWYQQKSSQAPKLLFHYYDKDFNNEADTPDNFQSRRPNTSFCFLDIRSPGLGDTAMYLCATSRGGGGDQPQHFGDGTRLSIL.

The rearrangement joins TRBV5-1 to TRBJ1-1; no clear D gene. Trimming removed 2 bases at V and 5 bases at J, with 10 bases between. CDR1 and CDR2 (germline): SGHRS, YFSETQ. The CDR3 spans 13 residues. CDR3 bases: TGCGCCAGCAGCTTTTGGGGTGGTACTGAAGCTTTCTTT. It encodes CASSFWGGTEAFF.

V gene TRBV7-8 combines with J gene TRBJ2-2; D is uncertain. The V end lost 2 bases, the J end lost 4 bases, and 20 bases lay between the germline ends. Germline CDR1 and CDR2: SGHVS and FQNEAQ. The CDR3 contains 18 residues. In DNA form, the CDR3 reads TGTGCCAGCAGCTTACGGAAGCAGATTCTCTGGGGCACCGGGGAGCTGTTTTTT. Its translation is CASSLRKQILWGTGELFF.

With respect to this clonotype: A read error may be the cause here, since a much bigger clone is one base away. V usage is TRBV27 and J usage is TRBJ2-5; the D gene is possibly TRBD2 (6 bases). The CDR3 is made up of 16 amino acids. Between the trimmed V and J ends, which lost 1 base and 8 bases, there was a span of 20 bases. Germline V gene data show CDR1 as MNHEY and CDR2 as SMNVEV (reference sequence). CDR3 sequence: CASSLFRDSFYDTQYF. In DNA, the CDR3 is TGTGCCAGCAGTTTATTCAGGGACTCCTTCTACGATACCCAGTACTTC.

This clonotype was observed a few times. This chain links TRBV27 with TRBJ2-2; D gene unclear. The CDR3 is made up of 15 amino acids. The V and J ends lost 3 bases and 0 bases respectively, with 8 bases between them. In germline, CDR1 is MNHEY, CDR2 SMNVEV (reference sequence). CDR3 loop: CASSLPAANTGELFF. In DNA form, the CDR3 reads TGTGCCAGCAGTTTGCCCGCAGCGAACACCGGGGAGCTGTTTTTT.

Many counts were recorded for this clonotype. The chain is built from TRBV4-2 and TRBJ1-4; D may be TRBD1 (5 bases). Trimming removed 1 base from V and 6 bases from J, with 9 bases in between. Germline V gene sequence: CDR1 LGHNA, CDR2 YNFKEQ. This CDR3 contains 14 residues. The CDR3 coding sequence is TGTGCCAGCAGCCAAGTTCCAGGGTATGAAAAACTGTTTTTT. Its translation is CASSQVPGYEKLFF.

In this sample, this clonotype turned up many times. V gene TRBV6-5 combines with J gene TRBJ1-2; D gene ambiguous. Germline-derived CDR1 and CDR2 are MNHEY and SVGAGI. V shed 6 bases and J shed 4 bases, with 21 bases lying between them. This CDR3 has 16 residues. The CDR3 loop is CASSPTRWAGIYGYTF. As DNA, the CDR3 is TGTGCCAGCAGCCCTACCCGGTGGGCGGGGATCTATGGCTACACCTTC.

The chain employs TRBV7-9 and TRBJ1-2; 9 bases map to TRBD1. The CDR3 runs to 13 residues. V lost 4 bases to trimming and J lost 9 bases; unmatched junction nucleotides: 6. Looked up from germline, CDR1 is SEHNR and CDR2 is FQNEAQ (reference sequence). The CDR3 is CASSSGQGNCYTF. The CDR3 DNA reads as TGTGCCAGCAGCTCCGGACAGGGGAATTGCTACACCTTC.

This sequence joins TRBV5-1 and TRBJ1-4; the D gene is possibly TRBD1 (5 bases). Trimming removed 4 bases at V and 7 bases at J, with 14 bases between. The CDR3 spans 14 residues. CDR1 is SGHRS and CDR2 is YFSETQ in the germline V gene. For the CDR3, the DNA is TGCGCCAGCAGCACGGGGGGAGAGCGTGAAAAACTGTTTTTT. Protein: CASSTGGEREKLFF.

The chain carries TRBV20-1 and TRBJ2-5; D perhaps matches TRBD2 (5 bases). Germline CDR1 DFQATT, CDR2 SNEGSKA (reference sequence). The CDR3 is 14 residues long. V dropped 3 bases and J dropped 4 bases, with 15 bases sitting between them. CDR3 nucleotide sequence: TGCAGTGCTAGGTCCACTAGAGATCGAGAGACCCAGTACTTC. Protein sequence: CSARSTRDRETQYF.

This clonotype showed up just a few times. This chain links TRBV11-2 with TRBJ2-3, with D tentatively TRBD1 (6 bases). CDR1 is SGHAT and CDR2 is FQNNGV in the germline V gene. The CDR3 extends over 16 amino acids. Trimming took 5 bases from V and 1 from J, leaving 16 bases between them. Here the CDR3 reads CASSLIWGQGTDTQYF. The CDR3 coding sequence is TGTGCCAGCAGCCTGATCTGGGGGCAAGGCACAGATACGCAGTATTTT.

The V call is TRBV7-8, the J call TRBJ1-5; no firm D call. Germline values: CDR1 SGHVS, CDR2 FQNEAQ. CDR3 size: 18 residues. Trimming shortened V by 1 base and J by 0 bases, and 16 bases separated the two germline ends. DNA for the CDR3: TGTGCCAGCAGCTTAGAGATTGTAGGGCCGTATAGCAATCAGCCCCAGCATTTT. It yields the protein CASSLEIVGPYSNQPQHF.

The chain carries TRBV20-1 and TRBJ2-7; D unresolved. V lost 3 bases to trimming and J lost 4 bases, with 13 bases between them. Germline assignment: CDR1 DFQATT and CDR2 SNEGSKA (reference sequence). The CDR3 is 13 residues long. As DNA, the CDR3 is TGCAGTGCTAGGGAAGGTATCTCTTACGAGCAGTACTTC. It is translated as CSAREGISYEQYF.